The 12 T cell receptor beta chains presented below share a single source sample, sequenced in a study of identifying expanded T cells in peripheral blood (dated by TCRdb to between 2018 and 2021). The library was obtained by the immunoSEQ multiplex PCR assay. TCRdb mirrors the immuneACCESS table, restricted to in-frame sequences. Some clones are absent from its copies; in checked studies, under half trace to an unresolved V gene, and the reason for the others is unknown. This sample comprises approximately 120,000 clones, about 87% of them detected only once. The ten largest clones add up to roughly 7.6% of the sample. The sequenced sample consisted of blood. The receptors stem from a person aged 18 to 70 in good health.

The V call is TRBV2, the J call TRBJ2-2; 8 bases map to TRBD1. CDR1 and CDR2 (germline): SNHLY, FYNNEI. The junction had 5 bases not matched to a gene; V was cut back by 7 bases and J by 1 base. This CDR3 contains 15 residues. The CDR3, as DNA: TGTGCCAGCATACTTGGACAGGGGAACACCGGGGAGCTGTTTTTT. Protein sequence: CASILGQGNTGELFF. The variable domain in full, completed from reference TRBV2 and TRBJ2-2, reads EPEVTQTPSHQVTQMGQEVILRCVPISNHLYFYWYRQILGQKVEFLVSFYNNEISEKSEIFDDQFSVERPDGSNFTLKIRSTKLEDSAMYFCASILGQGNTGELFFGEGSRLTVL.

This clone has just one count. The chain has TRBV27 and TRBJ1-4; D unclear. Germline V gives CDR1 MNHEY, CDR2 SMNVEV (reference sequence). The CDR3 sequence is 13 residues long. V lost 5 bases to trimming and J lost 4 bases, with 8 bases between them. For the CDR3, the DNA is TGTGCCAGCAGTAGTCAGGATAATGAAAAACTGTTTTTT. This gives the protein CASSSQDNEKLFF. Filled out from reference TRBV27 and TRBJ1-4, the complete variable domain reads EAQVTQNPRYLITVTGKKLTVTCSQNMNHEYMSWYRQDPGLGLRQIYYSMNVEVTDKGDVPEGYKVSRKEKRNFPLILESPSPNQTSLYFCASSSQDNEKLFFGSGTQLSVL.

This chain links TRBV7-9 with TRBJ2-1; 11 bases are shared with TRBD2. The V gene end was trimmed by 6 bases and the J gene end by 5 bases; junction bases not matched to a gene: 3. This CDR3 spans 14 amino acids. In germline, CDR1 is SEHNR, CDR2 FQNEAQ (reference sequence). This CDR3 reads CASSFSGGDNEQFF. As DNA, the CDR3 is TGTGCCAGCAGTTTTAGCGGGGGGGACAATGAGCAGTTCTTC.

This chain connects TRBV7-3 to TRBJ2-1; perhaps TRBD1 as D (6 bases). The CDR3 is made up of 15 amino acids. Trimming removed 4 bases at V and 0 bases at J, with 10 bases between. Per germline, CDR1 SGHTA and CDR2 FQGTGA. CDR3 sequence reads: CASSSQGSSYNEQFF. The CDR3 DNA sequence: TGTGCCAGCAGCTCCCAGGGGAGCTCCTACAATGAGCAGTTCTTC.

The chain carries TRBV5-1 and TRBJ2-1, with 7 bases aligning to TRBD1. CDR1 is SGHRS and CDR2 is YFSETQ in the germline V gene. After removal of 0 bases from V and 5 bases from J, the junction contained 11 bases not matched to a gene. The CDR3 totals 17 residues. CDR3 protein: CASSLEPTGLKNNEQFF. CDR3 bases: TGCGCCAGCAGCTTGGAACCGACAGGGCTTAAAAACAATGAGCAGTTCTTC.

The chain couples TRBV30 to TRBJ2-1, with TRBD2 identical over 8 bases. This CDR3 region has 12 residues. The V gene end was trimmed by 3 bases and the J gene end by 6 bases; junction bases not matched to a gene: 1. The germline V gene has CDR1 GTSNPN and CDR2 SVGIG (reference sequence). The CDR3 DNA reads TGTGCCTGGAGGGGGACTAGCAATGAGCAGTTCTTC. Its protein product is CAWRGTSNEQFF.

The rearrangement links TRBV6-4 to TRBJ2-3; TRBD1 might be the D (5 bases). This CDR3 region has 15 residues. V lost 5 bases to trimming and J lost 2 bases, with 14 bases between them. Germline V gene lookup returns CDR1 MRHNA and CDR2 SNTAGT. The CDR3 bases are TGTGCCAGCAGTAAATCCGACAGTTTCACAGATACGCAGTATTTT. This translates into CASSKSDSFTDTQYF.

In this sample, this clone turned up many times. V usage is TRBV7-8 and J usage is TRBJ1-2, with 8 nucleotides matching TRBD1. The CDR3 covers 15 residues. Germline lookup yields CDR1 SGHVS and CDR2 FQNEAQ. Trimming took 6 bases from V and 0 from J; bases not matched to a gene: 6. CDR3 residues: CASSTGRGPNYGYTF. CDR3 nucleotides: TGTGCCAGCAGTACGGGCAGGGGGCCTAACTATGGCTACACCTTC.

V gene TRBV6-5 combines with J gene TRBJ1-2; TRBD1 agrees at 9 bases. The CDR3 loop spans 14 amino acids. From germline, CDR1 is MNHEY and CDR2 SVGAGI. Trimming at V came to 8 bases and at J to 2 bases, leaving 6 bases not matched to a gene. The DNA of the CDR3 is TGTGCCAGCGGCCCGGGACAGGGAAACTATGGCTACACCTTC. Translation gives CASGPGQGNYGYTF.

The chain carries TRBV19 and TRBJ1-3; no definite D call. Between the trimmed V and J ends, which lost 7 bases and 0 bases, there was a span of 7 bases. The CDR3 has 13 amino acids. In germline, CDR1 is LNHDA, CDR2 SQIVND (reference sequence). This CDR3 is CASINRSGNTIYF. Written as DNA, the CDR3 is TGTGCCAGTATAAACCGCTCTGGAAACACCATATATTTT.

DNA of the CDR3: TGTGCCAGCAACGCCATGAACACTGAAGCTTTCTTT. As protein: CASNAMNTEAFF. The rearrangement links TRBV7-9 to TRBJ1-1; D is ambiguous. Germline V gene sequence: CDR1 SEHNR, CDR2 FQNEAQ (reference sequence). V was trimmed by 7 bases and J by 0 bases, leaving 6 bases between them. The CDR3 has 12 residues.

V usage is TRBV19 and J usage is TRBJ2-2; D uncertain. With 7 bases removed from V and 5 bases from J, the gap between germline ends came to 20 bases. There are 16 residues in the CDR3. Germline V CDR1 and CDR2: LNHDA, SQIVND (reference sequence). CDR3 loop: CASTTGRMERTGELFF. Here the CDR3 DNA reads TGTGCCAGTACCACGGGTAGAATGGAGAGAACCGGGGAGCTGTTTTTT.